This TCR beta chain emerged from a study of blood T cell repertoires in COVID-19. For the study at large: T cells, B-cell-depleted T cells, or PBMCs supplied cDNA or gDNA.

V lost 5 bases to trimming and J lost 9 bases; unmatched junction nucleotides: 13. The germline CDR1 and CDR2 sequences are KGHSH and LQKENI. The CDR3 has 14 residues. This clone has a single count. Profiled with immunoSEQ multiplex PCR; TCRdb holds only in-frame clones, not every one. The table records some 300,000 clones, 85% to 90% of them present only once. The chain couples TRBV18 to TRBJ2-7, with 7 bases fitting TRBD1. This TCR derives from a woman in her 50s with COVID-19, enrolled during active disease. Sample: peripheral blood. This CDR3 is CASSGQGQPSVQYF. In DNA, the CDR3 is TGTGCCAGCTCAGGTCAGGGACAGCCCTCGGTGCAGTACTTC.